This paragraph reports one TCR beta chain. The protocol was immunoSEQ multiplex PCR, while the TCRdb copy is restricted to in-frame clones and leaves out a portion. The table records fewer than 450,000 clones, more than 75% of them present only once. This entry is derived from a study of blood T cell repertoires in COVID-19. Germline V gives CDR1 SGHTA, CDR2 FQGNSA. The CDR3 contains 15 residues. With 0 bases removed from V and 7 bases from J, the gap between germline ends came to 15 bases. This rearrangement joins TRBV7-2 to TRBJ1-1; no clear D gene. Material: peripheral blood. This clonotype originated in a woman between 45 and 65 years old with COVID-19, enrolled during active disease. CDR3 sequence (DNA): TGTGCCAGCAGCTTAGCGGGCGCAGGTGTGGGTGAAGCTTTCTTT. It specifies CASSLAGAGVGEAFF.